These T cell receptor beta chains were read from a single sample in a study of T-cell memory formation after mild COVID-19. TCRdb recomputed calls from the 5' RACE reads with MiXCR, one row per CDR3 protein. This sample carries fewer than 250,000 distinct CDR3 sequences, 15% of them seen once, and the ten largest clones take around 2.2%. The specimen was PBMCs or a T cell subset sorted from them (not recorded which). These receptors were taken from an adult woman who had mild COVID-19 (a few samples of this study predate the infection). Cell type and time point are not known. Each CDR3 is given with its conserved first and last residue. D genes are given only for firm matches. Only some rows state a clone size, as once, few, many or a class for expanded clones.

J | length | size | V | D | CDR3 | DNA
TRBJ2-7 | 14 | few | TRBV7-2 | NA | CASSLGPYSYEQYF | TGTGCCAGCAGCTTAGGGCCTTACTCCTACGAGCAGTACTTC
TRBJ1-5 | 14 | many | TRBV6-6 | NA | CASSPTDSNQPQHF | TGTGCCAGCAGCCCGACAGACTCCAATCAGCCCCAGCATTTT
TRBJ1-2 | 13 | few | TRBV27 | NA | CASSPDRLYGYTF | TGTGCCAGCAGCCCCGACAGGCTCTATGGCTACACCTTC
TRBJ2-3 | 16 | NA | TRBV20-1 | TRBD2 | CSARTLAGSSTDTQYF | TGCAGTGCTAGAACCCTAGCGGGATCTAGCACAGATACGCAGTATTTT
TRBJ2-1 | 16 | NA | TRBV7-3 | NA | CASSLSGPASYNEQFF | TGTGCCAGCAGCTTATCCGGACCCGCATCCTACAATGAGCAGTTCTTC
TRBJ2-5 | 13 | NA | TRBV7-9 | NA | CASSLAGLQTQYF | TGTGCCAGCAGCTTGGCGGGGTTGCAGACCCAGTACTTC
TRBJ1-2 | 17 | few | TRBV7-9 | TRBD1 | CASSIWTGEASTRGYTF | TGTGCCAGCAGCATTTGGACAGGGGAGGCGTCCACTAGAGGCTACACCTTC
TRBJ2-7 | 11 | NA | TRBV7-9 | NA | CASSLRFEQYF | TGTGCCAGCAGCTTAAGGTTCGAGCAGTACTTC
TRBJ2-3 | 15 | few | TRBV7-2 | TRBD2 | CASSLALAVGGTQYF | TGTGCCAGCAGCTTAGCACTAGCGGTGGGGGGGACGCAGTATTTT
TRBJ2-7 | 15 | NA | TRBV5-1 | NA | CASSLNTGATYEQYF | TGCGCCAGCAGCCTGAATACAGGAGCTACCTACGAGCAGTACTTC
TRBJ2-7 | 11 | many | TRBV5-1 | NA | CASSQNYEQYF | TGCGCCAGCAGCCAGAACTACGAGCAGTACTTC
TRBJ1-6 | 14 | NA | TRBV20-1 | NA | CSARAGTNNSPLHF | TGCAGTGCTAGGGCCGGGACGAATAATTCACCCCTCCACTTT
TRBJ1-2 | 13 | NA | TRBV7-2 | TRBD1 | CASSWGTAYGYTF | TGTGCCAGCAGCTGGGGGACAGCCTATGGCTACACCTTC
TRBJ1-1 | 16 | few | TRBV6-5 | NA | CASSYSIIAGNTEAFF | TGTGCCAGCAGTTACTCGATTATCGCGGGTAACACTGAAGCTTTCTTT
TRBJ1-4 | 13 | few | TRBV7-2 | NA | CASSLVFGGLHLF | TGTGCCAGCAGCCTGGTGTTCGGGGGACTCCACCTTTTT
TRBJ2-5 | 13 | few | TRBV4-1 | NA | CASSQQVGGAQYF | TGCGCCAGCAGCCAGCAGGTGGGGGGAGCCCAGTACTTC
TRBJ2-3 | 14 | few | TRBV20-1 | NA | CSARGKISADTQYF | TGCAGTGCTAGAGGGAAGATTAGCGCCGATACGCAGTATTTT
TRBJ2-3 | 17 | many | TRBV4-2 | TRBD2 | CASSQDVSSGGADTQYF | TGTGCCAGCAGCCAAGACGTGTCTAGCGGGGGTGCAGATACGCAGTATTTT